This T cell receptor beta chain emerged from a study of a mutant IDH1 vaccine in newly diagnosed glioma. Looking at the study overall: Treated patients showed a male proportion of approximately 62%, a female proportion of around 38%, and a mean age of approximately 40 years. Beforehand, treatment had been radiotherapy, temozolomide, or both; the majority received both. Week 35 brought visit V12, which was followed by visit V13 at week 47. Findings and caveats of the study: Pseudoprogression apparently lacked any relation to changes in top peripheral T cell clonotypes.

Points on this clone: Its target is not known.

Time point noted: week 47, end of study. A single vaccine dose contained 300 ug of mutant IDH1 20-mer peptide, and topical imiquimod was used with it. The length of the CDR3 is 13 residues. V was pared by 4 bases and J by 6 bases, with 12 bases between. Germline CDR1 SEHNR, CDR2 FQNEAQ (reference sequence). Only in-frame clones appear in the TCRdb table, and some are missing; sequencing was by immunoSEQ multiplex PCR. The table lists approximately 37,000 clones, roughly 82% of them singletons. The chain links TRBV7-9 to TRBJ1-1, with D hard to call. The material sequenced was PBMCs, taken from a glioma patient whose treatment included an IDH1 peptide vaccine. This receptor was obtained from a man younger than 30 with glioma. Some clones in this sample may be carry-over from other donors' samples. The CDR3 region is CASSSQVGPEAFF. CDR3 DNA: TGTGCCAGCAGCTCCCAGGTAGGCCCTGAAGCTTTCTTT.